The 27 T cell receptor beta chains below all came from one sample that was sequenced in a study of cytomegalovirus exposure and HLA in healthy donors. The PCR employed 60 Vbeta primers together with 13 Jbeta primers. Repertoires were generated with immunoSEQ multiplex PCR, while TCRdb's copy carries only in-frame clones and drops some. Of about 190,000 clones in the sample, 80% were seen once. Material: PBMCs. The receptor source for this set is a man in his forties in good health and CMV-seropositive.

The chain has TRBV7-3 and TRBJ1-1, with unresolved D. V lost 1 base, J lost 1 base, and 7 bases lay in between. Germline-derived CDR1 and CDR2 are SGHTA and FQGTGA. This CDR3 has 14 amino acids. The DNA of the CDR3 is TGTGCCAGCAGCTTAAGTGGGCAGAACACTGAAGCTTTCTTT. Translation gives CASSLSGQNTEAFF. Supplemented by reference TRBV7-3 and TRBJ1-1, the full variable domain reads GAGVSQTPSNKVTEKGKYVELRCDPISGHTALYWYRQSLGQGPEFLIYFQGTGAADDSGLPNDRFFAVRPEGSVSTLKIQRTERGDSAVYLCASSLSGQNTEAFFGQGTRLTVV.

The chain links TRBV19 to TRBJ2-3, with TRBD1 matching 11 bases. The germline V gene has CDR1 LNHDA and CDR2 SQIVND (reference sequence). The ends lost 3 bases at V and 8 bases at J; junction bases unmatched: 10. The CDR3 totals 16 residues. The DNA for the CDR3 is TGTGCCAGTAGTATGGGATCCGGGACAGGGGGTCCTACGCAGTATTTT. This gives the protein CASSMGSGTGGPTQYF.

The rearrangement joins TRBV4-2 to TRBJ2-5; TRBD2 matches at 8 bases. V shed 8 bases and J 1 base; nucleotides not matched to a gene: 3. CDR1 is LGHNA and CDR2 is YNFKEQ in the germline V gene. This CDR3 is built from 13 residues. The CDR3 loop is CASRGGSQETQYF. CDR3 nucleotide sequence: TGTGCCAGCCGGGGGGGCAGCCAAGAGACCCAGTACTTC.

V gene TRBV4-1 combines with J gene TRBJ2-1; 11 nucleotides agree with TRBD1. This CDR3 has 16 residues. V was pared by 1 base and J by 5 bases, with 4 bases of the junction left unmatched. CDR1 is MGHRA and CDR2 is YSYEKL in the germline V gene. The CDR3: CASSQVGQGAHNEQFF. CDR3 bases: TGCGCCAGCAGCCAAGTCGGACAGGGGGCTCACAATGAGCAGTTCTTC.

The chain has TRBV4-2 and TRBJ2-7, with 7 bases lining up with TRBD2. V was pared by 2 bases and J by 5 bases, with 15 bases of the junction left unmatched. The CDR3 runs to 17 residues. CDR1 is LGHNA and CDR2 is YNFKEQ in the germline V gene. The CDR3 reads CASSQKRGAGNENEQYF. The DNA for the CDR3 is TGTGCCAGCAGCCAAAAGAGGGGAGCGGGGAATGAGAACGAGCAGTACTTC.

This clone occurred once. The chain recombines TRBV13 with TRBJ2-7; 7 bases are a match to TRBD1. The junction had 8 bases not matched to a gene; V was cut back by 5 bases and J by 1 base. Germline CDR1 is PRHDT and CDR2 is FYEKMQ (reference sequence). The CDR3 contains 15 residues. As DNA, the CDR3 is TGTGCCAGCAGCCCGTGGACAGGAAAGTCCTACGAGCAGTACTTC. It translates to CASSPWTGKSYEQYF. Drawing the rest from reference TRBV13 and TRBJ2-7, the complete variable domain is AAGVIQSPRHLIKEKRETATLKCYPIPRHDTVYWYQQGPGQDPQFLISFYEKMQSDKGSIPDRFSAQQFSDYHSELNMSSLELGDSALYFCASSPWTGKSYEQYFGPGTRLTVT.

This clone turned up a few times. This chain connects TRBV9 to TRBJ2-1; unclear D gene. Germline CDR1 is SGDLS and CDR2 is YYNGEE. This CDR3 region has 13 residues. V was clipped by 0 bases and J by 6 bases, with 7 bases between them. The CDR3, as DNA: TGTGCCAGCAGCGTAGTTTCGAGCAATGAGCAGTTCTTC. It is translated as CASSVVSSNEQFF.

The genes are TRBV5-6 and TRBJ1-1; 8 nucleotides match TRBD1. Germline V gene data show CDR1 as SGHDT and CDR2 as YYEEEE. Trimming removed 4 bases from V and 5 bases from J; junction bases left unmatched: 10. The CDR3 is 15 residues long. CDR3 DNA sequence: TGTGCCAGCAGCATATGGGACAGGAGGGGGACTGAAGCTTTCTTT. This sequence encodes CASSIWDRRGTEAFF.

The J gene is TRBJ2-5, the V gene TRBV27; 8 bases align to TRBD1. The germline CDR1 and CDR2 sequences are MNHEY and SMNVEV (reference sequence). This CDR3 comprises 13 residues. V shed 4 bases and J 3 bases; nucleotides not matched to a gene: 1. The DNA of the CDR3 is TGTGCCAGCAGTTCGGACAGGGAAGAGACCCAGTACTTC. The encoded protein is CASSSDREETQYF.

This clone was seen once. CDR3 in amino acids: CASSGAANEKLFF. The CDR3 DNA sequence: TGTGCCAGCAGTGGGGCAGCTAATGAAAAACTGTTTTTT. The V gene is TRBV2, the J gene TRBJ1-4, with D unclear. This CDR3 has 13 amino acids. CDR1 and CDR2 (germline): SNHLY, FYNNEI. Trimming took 4 bases from V and 3 from J, leaving 6 bases between them.

The genes are TRBV5-4 and TRBJ1-1; weak D call: TRBD1 (5 bases). V lost 4 bases and J lost 0, with 7 bases in between. This CDR3 comprises 13 residues. Germline V gives CDR1 SGHNT, CDR2 YYREEE (reference sequence). The CDR3 DNA is TGTGCCAGCAGCCCAGGGATGAACACTGAAGCTTTCTTT. It translates to CASSPGMNTEAFF.

The chain employs TRBV4-3 and TRBJ1-2, with TRBD1 identical over 7 bases. The germline gives CDR1 LGHNA, CDR2 YSLEER. CDR3 length: 16 residues. With V trimmed by 0 bases and J by 4 bases, 8 bases remained unmatched. The CDR3 DNA reads TGCGCCAGCAGCCAAGATCGGGACAGTACCGTCTATGGCTACACCTTC. It yields the protein CASSQDRDSTVYGYTF.

This chain connects TRBV30 to TRBJ1-5; a possible D gene is TRBD1 (6 bases). The CDR3 is 13 amino acids. V lost 5 bases to trimming and J lost 6 bases, with 14 bases between them. Germline values: CDR1 GTSNPN, CDR2 SVGIG (reference sequence). The CDR3 nucleotides read TGTGCCTGGGAGGGGGACACTGGTCAGCCCCAGCATTTT. It yields the protein CAWEGDTGQPQHF.

The V gene is TRBV4-2, the J gene TRBJ2-5; D gene uncertain. The end of the DNA aligns better with TRBJ2-7, so the J call may be wrong. Germline CDR1 reads LGHNA; CDR2 reads YNFKEQ. The CDR3 runs 16 residues. The chain's CDR3 is CASSQDFSVIGYEQYF. The CDR3 DNA is TGTGCCAGCAGCCAAGATTTTTCGGTGATCGGTTACGAGCAGTACTTC.

The chain combines TRBV4-3 with TRBJ2-7, with D perhaps matching TRBD1 (6 bases). CDR1 and CDR2 (germline): LGHNA, YSLEER. Trimming took off 4 bases at V and 1 base at J, with 11 bases between the two ends. This CDR3 comprises 14 residues. CDR3 DNA sequence: TGCGCCAGCAGCCGTCGAACAGGGTCCTACGAGCAGTACTTC. Its protein is CASSRRTGSYEQYF.

The V and J genes are TRBV15 and TRBJ2-3; 9 bases are a match to TRBD1. The germline V gene encodes CDR1 LNHNV and CDR2 YYDKDF (reference sequence). V shed 5 bases, J shed 1 base, and the junction held 4 bases outside the gene matches. This CDR3 region has 15 residues. CDR3 sequence reads: CATSPDRGGTDTQYF. For the CDR3, the DNA is TGTGCCACCAGCCCTGACAGGGGGGGCACAGATACGCAGTATTTT.

The V call is TRBV5-1, the J call TRBJ2-1, with 8 bases aligning to TRBD1. The trim removed 0 bases at V and 6 bases at J, leaving 2 bases unmatched. The CDR3 runs 14 residues. Germline CDR1 and CDR2: SGHRS and YFSETQ. The CDR3 sequence: CASSLVTGGNEQFF. In DNA, the CDR3 is TGCGCCAGCAGCTTGGTCACAGGGGGCAATGAGCAGTTCTTC.

This clone was picked up a small number of times. CDR3 coding DNA: TGTGCCTGGGGTCGGGGGGACCGCCAGCCCCAGCATTTT. Its translation: CAWGRGDRQPQHF. This rearrangement joins TRBV30 to TRBJ1-5, with a tentative D call TRBD1 (5 bases). Trimming pared 5 bases from V and 7 bases from J, leaving 15 bases between. This CDR3 is built from 13 residues. Germline V lookup: CDR1 GTSNPN, CDR2 SVGIG (reference sequence).

This chain connects TRBV7-9 to TRBJ1-6, with 7 bases matching TRBD1. CDR3 length: 15 residues. Germline assignment: CDR1 SEHNR and CDR2 FQNEAQ (reference sequence). V lost 5 bases to trimming and J lost 7 bases; unmatched junction nucleotides: 8. CDR3 nucleotide sequence: TGTGCCAGCAGCCAAACCGGGACAGTCAATTCACCCCTCCACTTT. It codes for CASSQTGTVNSPLHF.

This chain joins TRBV19 and TRBJ2-2; 9 bases agree with TRBD1. The junction had 1 base not matched to a gene; V was cut back by 4 bases and J by 4 bases. There are 14 residues in the CDR3. CDR1 LNHDA and CDR2 SQIVND come from the germline V gene (reference sequence). The CDR3 here is CASSTTGGTGELFF. CDR3 DNA sequence: TGTGCCAGTAGTACGACAGGGGGCACCGGGGAGCTGTTTTTT.

V and J are TRBV6-4 and TRBJ2-1; 8 bases match TRBD2. The CDR3 has 15 residues. Germline assignment: CDR1 MRHNA and CDR2 SNTAGT. V shed 2 bases and J 5 bases; nucleotides not matched to a gene: 5. Here the CDR3 reads CASSDDGGAHNEQFF. The CDR3 nucleotides read TGTGCCAGCAGTGACGACGGGGGGGCTCACAATGAGCAGTTCTTC.

The gene calls are TRBV28 and TRBJ1-3; D ambiguous. The germline gives CDR1 MDHEN, CDR2 SYDVKM. The V gene lost 9 bases and the J gene lost 3 bases, with 12 bases spanning the gap. This CDR3 has 13 amino acids. The CDR3 DNA follows: TGTGCCAGTTTTGAGGTCCGTGGAAACACCATATATTTT. Residues: CASFEVRGNTIYF.

The chain recombines TRBV9 with TRBJ1-2; the D gene is possibly TRBD1 (6 bases). Germline CDR1 reads SGDLS; CDR2 reads YYNGEE. Trimming pared 6 bases from V and 4 bases from J, leaving 13 bases between. The length of the CDR3 is 13 residues. DNA of the CDR3: TGTGCCAGCACCGGACAGAGCTTCTATGGCTACACCTTC. It translates to CASTGQSFYGYTF. Using reference TRBV9 and TRBJ1-2 for the parts outside the CDR3, the full variable domain is DSGVTQTPKHLITATGQRVTLRCSPRSGDLSVYWYQQSLDQGLQFLIQYYNGEERAKGNILERFSAQQFPDLHSELNLSSLELGDSALYFCASTGQSFYGYTFGSGTRLTVV.

The chain combines TRBV7-2 with TRBJ2-3, with 13 bases that match TRBD2. The germline CDR1 and CDR2 sequences are SGHTA and FQGNSA. This CDR3 has 12 residues. With 5 bases clipped from V and 14 bases from J, the junction kept 4 bases outside the gene matches. As DNA, the CDR3 is TGTGCCAGCAGCCGGACTAGCGGGGGTGTGTATTTT. This sequence encodes CASSRTSGGVYF.

The rearrangement joins TRBV4-3 to TRBJ1-4, with 7 bases fitting TRBD1. Per the germline V gene, CDR1 is LGHNA and CDR2 is YSLEER. The ends lost 1 base at V and 7 bases at J; junction bases unmatched: 3. The CDR3 loop spans 14 amino acids. The CDR3 DNA reads as TGCGCCAGCAGCCAAGGGACAGGTACTGAAAAACTGTTTTTT. Protein: CASSQGTGTEKLFF.

The J gene is TRBJ2-7, the V gene TRBV7-9; D uncertain. Germline V gene lookup returns CDR1 SEHNR and CDR2 FQNEAQ (reference sequence). This CDR3 has 11 amino acids. Trimming cost V 4 bases and J 3 bases, with 4 bases left between them. CDR3 amino acids: CASSSFYEQYF. The CDR3 coding sequence is TGTGCCAGCAGCTCCTTCTACGAGCAGTACTTC.

The V call is TRBV19, the J call TRBJ1-5; maybe TRBD1 (6 bases). This CDR3 has 15 residues. Between the trimmed V and J ends, which lost 6 bases and 1 base, there was a span of 13 bases. The germline V gene encodes CDR1 LNHDA and CDR2 SQIVND (reference sequence). The CDR3: CASRPGGGSNQPQHF. The CDR3 bases are TGTGCCAGTAGGCCTGGCGGGGGCAGCAATCAGCCCCAGCATTTT.